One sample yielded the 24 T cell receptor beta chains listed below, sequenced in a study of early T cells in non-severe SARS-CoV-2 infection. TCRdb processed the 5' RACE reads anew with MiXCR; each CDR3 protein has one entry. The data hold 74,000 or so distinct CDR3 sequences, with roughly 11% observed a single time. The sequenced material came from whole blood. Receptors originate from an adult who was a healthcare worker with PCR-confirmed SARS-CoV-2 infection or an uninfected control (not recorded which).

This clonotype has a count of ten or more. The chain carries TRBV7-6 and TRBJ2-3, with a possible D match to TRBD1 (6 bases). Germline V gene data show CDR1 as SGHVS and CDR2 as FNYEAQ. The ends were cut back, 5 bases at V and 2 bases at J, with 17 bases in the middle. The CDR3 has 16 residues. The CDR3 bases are TGTGCCAGCAGCCTCCACTTGCCAGGGGCCACAGATACGCAGTATTTT. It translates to CASSLHLPGATDTQYF.

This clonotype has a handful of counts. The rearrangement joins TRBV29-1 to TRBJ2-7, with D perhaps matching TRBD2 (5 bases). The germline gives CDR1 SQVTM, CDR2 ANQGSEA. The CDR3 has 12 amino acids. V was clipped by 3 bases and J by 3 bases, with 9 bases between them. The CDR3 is CSVDSGDYEQYF. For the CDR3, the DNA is TGCAGCGTTGACAGCGGAGACTACGAGCAGTACTTC.

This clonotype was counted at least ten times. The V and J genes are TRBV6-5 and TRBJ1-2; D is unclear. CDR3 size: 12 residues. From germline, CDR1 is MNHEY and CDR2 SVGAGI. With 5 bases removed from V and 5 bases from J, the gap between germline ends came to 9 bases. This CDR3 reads CASSPQGYGYTF. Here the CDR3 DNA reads TGTGCCAGCAGTCCCCAAGGATATGGCTACACCTTC.

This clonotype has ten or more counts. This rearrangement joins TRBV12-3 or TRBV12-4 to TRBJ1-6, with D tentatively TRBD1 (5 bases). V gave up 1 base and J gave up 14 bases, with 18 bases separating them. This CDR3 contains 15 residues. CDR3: CASSLELGASHALHF. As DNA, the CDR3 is TGTGCCAGCAGTTTAGAATTAGGGGCGAGTCATGCCCTCCACTTT.

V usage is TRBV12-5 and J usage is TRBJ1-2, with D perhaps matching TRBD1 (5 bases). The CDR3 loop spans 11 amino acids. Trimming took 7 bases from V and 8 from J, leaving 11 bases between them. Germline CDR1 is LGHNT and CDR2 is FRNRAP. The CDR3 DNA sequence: TGTGCTAGTGCCCAGGGTCGGGGCTACACCTTC. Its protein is CASAQGRGYTF.

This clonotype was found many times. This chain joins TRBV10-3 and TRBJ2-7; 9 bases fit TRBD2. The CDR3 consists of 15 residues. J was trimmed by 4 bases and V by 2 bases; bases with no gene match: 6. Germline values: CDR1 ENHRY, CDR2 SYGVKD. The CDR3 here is CAISEPRTSEYEQYF. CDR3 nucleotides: TGTGCCATCAGTGAGCCCCGGACTAGCGAATACGAGCAGTACTTC.

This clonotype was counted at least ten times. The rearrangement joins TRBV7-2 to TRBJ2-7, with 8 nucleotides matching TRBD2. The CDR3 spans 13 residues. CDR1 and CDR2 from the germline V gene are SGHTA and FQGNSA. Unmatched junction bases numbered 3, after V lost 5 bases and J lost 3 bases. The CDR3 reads CASSHGGGYEQYF. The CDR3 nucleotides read TGTGCCAGCAGCCACGGGGGGGGCTACGAGCAGTACTTC.

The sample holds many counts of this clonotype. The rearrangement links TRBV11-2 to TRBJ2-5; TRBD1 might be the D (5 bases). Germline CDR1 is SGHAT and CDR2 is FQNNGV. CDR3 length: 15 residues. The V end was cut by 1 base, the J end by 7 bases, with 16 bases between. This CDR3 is CASSLADMGSVTQYF. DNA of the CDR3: TGTGCCAGCAGCTTAGCGGACATGGGGTCCGTGACCCAGTACTTC. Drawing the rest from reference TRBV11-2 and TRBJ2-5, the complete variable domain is EAGVAQSPRYKIIEKRQSVAFWCNPISGHATLYWYQQILGQGPKLLIQFQNNGVVDDSQLPKDRFSAERLKGVDSTLKIQPAKLEDSAVYLCASSLADMGSVTQYFGPGTRLLVL.

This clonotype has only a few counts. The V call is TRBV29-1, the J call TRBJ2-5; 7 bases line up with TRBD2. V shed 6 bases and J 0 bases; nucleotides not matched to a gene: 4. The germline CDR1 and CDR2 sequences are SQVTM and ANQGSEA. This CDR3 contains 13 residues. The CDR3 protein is CSVDRGDQETQYF. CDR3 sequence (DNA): TGCAGCGTGGACCGGGGGGACCAAGAGACCCAGTACTTC.

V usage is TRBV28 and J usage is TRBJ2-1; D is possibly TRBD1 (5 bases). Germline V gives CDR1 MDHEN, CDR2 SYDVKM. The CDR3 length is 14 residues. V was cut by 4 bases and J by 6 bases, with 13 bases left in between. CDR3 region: CASSSQGPRNEQFF. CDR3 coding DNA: TGTGCCAGCAGTTCTCAGGGTCCCCGCAATGAGCAGTTCTTC.

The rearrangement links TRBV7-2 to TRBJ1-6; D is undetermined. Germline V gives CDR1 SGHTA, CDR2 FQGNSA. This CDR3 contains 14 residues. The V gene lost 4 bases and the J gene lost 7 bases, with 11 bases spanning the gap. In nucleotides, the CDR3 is TGTGCCAGCAGCTCAAAGAAGGCAAATTCACCCCTCCACTTT. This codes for CASSSKKANSPLHF.

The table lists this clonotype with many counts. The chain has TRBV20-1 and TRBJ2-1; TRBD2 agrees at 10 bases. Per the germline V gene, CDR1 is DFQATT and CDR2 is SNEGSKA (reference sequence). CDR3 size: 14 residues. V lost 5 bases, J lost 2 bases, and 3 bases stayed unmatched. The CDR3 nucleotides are TGCAGTGCTCTGAGCGGGGGGGCCTACAATGAGCAGTTCTTC. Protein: CSALSGGAYNEQFF.

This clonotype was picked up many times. The CDR3, as DNA: TGCAGTGCTCACACCCGCTCGTTAAAAGATACGCAGTATTTT. Amino acids: CSAHTRSLKDTQYF. The chain links TRBV20-1 to TRBJ2-3; D is ambiguous. The germline V and J ends were trimmed by 5 bases and 5 bases, with 17 bases remaining between them. The CDR3 covers 14 residues. Germline V gene lookup returns CDR1 DFQATT and CDR2 SNEGSKA (reference sequence).

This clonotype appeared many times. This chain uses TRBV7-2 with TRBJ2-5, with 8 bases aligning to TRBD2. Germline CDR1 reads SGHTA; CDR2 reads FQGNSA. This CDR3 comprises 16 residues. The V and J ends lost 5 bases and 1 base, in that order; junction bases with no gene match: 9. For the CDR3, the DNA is TGTGCCAGCAGCAGTGGACAGCGGGGGAGCCAAGAGACCCAGTACTTC. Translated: CASSSGQRGSQETQYF. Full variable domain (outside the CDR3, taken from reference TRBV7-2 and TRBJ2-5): GAGVSQSPSNKVTEKGKDVELRCDPISGHTALYWYRQSLGQGLEFLIYFQGNSAPDKSGLPSDRFSAERTGGSVSTLTIQRTQQEDSAVYLCASSSGQRGSQETQYFGPGTRLLVL.

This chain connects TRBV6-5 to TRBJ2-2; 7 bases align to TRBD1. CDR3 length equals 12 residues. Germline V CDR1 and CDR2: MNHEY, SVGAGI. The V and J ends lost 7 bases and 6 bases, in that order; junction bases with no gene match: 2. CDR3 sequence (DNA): TGTGCCAGCACTCAGGGGGCCGGGGAGCTGTTTTTT. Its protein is CASTQGAGELFF.

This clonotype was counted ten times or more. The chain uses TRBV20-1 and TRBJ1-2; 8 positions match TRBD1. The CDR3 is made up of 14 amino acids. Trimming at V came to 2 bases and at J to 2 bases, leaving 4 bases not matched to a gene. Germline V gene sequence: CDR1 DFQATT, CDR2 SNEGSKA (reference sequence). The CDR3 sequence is CSARLDRGNYGYTF. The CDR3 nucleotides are TGCAGTGCTAGACTTGACAGGGGAAACTATGGCTACACCTTC.

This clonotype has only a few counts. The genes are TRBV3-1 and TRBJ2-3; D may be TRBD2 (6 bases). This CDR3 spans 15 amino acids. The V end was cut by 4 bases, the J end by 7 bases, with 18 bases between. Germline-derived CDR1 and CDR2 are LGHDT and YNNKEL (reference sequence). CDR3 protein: CASSRTWTTTNTQYF. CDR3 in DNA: TGTGCCAGCAGCCGCACCTGGACTACCACCAATACGCAGTATTTT.

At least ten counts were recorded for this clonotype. Here the CDR3 reads CASSLVGRRQETQYF. CDR3 nucleotide sequence: TGTGCCAGCAGCTTAGTGGGCAGGCGTCAAGAGACCCAGTACTTC. The gene calls are TRBV11-2 and TRBJ2-5, with unresolved D. Germline V gene lookup returns CDR1 SGHAT and CDR2 FQNNGV. This CDR3 contains 15 residues. The V gene lost 1 base and the J gene lost 2 bases, with 11 bases spanning the gap.

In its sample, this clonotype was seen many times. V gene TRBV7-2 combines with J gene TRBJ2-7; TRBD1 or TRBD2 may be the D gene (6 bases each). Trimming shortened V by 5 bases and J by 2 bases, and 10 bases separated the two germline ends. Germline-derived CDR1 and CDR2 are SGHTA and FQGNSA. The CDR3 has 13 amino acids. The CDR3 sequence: CASSRGPAYEQYF. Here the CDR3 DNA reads TGTGCCAGCAGCCGGGGGCCGGCCTACGAGCAGTACTTC.

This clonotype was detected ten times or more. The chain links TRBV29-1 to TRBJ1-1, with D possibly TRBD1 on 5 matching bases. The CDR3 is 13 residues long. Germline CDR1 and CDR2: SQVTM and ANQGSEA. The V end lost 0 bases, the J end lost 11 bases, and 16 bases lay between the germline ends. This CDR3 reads CSVEDLGGTRAFF. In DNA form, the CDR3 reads TGCAGCGTTGAAGATCTTGGGGGGACTAGGGCTTTCTTT.

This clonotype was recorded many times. The CDR3 region is CASSPLDRDATNEKLFF. The CDR3 bases are TGTGCCAGCAGCCCACTAGACAGGGACGCAACTAATGAAAAACTGTTTTTT. The rearrangement joins TRBV13 to TRBJ1-4; 7 bases match TRBD1. CDR1 and CDR2 (germline): PRHDT, FYEKMQ (reference sequence). This CDR3 spans 17 amino acids. Losses at the gene ends were 5 bases for V and 0 bases for J; bases not matched to a gene: 9. The variable domain in full, with the rest retrieved from reference TRBV13 and TRBJ1-4, is AAGVIQSPRHLIKEKRETATLKCYPIPRHDTVYWYQQGPGQDPQFLISFYEKMQSDKGSIPDRFSAQQFSDYHSELNMSSLELGDSALYFCASSPLDRDATNEKLFFGSGTQLSVL.

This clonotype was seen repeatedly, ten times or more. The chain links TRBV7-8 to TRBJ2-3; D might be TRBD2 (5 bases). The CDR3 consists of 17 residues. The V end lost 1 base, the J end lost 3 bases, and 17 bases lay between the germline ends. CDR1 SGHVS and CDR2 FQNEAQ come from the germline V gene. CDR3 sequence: CASSLGAPGRLTDTQYF. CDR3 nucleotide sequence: TGTGCCAGCAGCTTAGGCGCCCCGGGAAGATTGACAGATACGCAGTATTTT.

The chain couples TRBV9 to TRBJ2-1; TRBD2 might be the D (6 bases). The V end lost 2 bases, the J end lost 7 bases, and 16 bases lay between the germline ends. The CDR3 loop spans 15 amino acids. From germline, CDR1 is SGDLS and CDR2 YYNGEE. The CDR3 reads CASSVGTGSRNEQFF. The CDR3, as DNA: TGTGCCAGCAGCGTTGGGACCGGGAGTCGAAATGAGCAGTTCTTC.

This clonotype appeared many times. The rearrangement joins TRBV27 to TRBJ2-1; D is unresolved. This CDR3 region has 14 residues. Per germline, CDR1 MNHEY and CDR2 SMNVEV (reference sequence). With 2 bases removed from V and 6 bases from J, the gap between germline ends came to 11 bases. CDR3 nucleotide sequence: TGTGCCAGCAGTTTACTAGACAAACCCAATGAGCAGTTCTTC. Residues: CASSLLDKPNEQFF.